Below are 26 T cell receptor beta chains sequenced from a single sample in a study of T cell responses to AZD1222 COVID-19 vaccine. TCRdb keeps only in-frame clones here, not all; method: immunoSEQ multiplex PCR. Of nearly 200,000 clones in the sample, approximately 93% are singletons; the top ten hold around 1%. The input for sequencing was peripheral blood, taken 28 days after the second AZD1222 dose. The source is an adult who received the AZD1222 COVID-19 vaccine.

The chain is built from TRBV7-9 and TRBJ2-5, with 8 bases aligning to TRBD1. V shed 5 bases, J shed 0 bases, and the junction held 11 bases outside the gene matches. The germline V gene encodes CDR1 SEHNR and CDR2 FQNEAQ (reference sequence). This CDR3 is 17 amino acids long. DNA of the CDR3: TGTGCCAGCAGCGCCGAAAGACAGGGGCGGTACCAAGAGACCCAGTACTTC. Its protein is CASSAERQGRYQETQYF.

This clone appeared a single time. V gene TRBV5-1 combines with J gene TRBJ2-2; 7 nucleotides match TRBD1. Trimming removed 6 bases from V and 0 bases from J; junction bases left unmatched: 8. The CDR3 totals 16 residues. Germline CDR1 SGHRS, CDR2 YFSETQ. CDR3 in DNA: TGCGCCAGCACGACAGGGATTGGGGCGAACACCGGGGAGCTGTTTTTT. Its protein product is CASTTGIGANTGELFF.

The CDR3: CASSFVLAGGGEQFF. CDR3 DNA: TGTGCCAGCAGCTTTGTACTAGCGGGGGGCGGGGAGCAGTTCTTC. The chain uses TRBV5-4 and TRBJ2-1, with 12 bases identical to TRBD2. CDR3 length: 15 amino acids. From germline, CDR1 is SGHNT and CDR2 YYREEE (reference sequence). Trimming at V came to 2 bases and at J to 10 bases, leaving 7 bases not matched to a gene. Combining the CDR3 with reference TRBV5-4 and TRBJ2-1 gives the whole variable domain ETGVTQSPTHLIKTRGQQVTLRCSSQSGHNTVSWYQQALGQGPQFIFQYYREEENGRGNFPPRFSGLQFPNYSSELNVNALELDDSALYLCASSFVLAGGGEQFFGPGTRLTVL.

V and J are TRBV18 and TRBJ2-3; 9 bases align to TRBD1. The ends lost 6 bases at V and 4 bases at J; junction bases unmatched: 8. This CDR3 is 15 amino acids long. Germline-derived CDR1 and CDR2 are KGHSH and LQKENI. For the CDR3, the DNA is TGTGCCAGCTCCCTCGGACAGGGGAGCGCAGATACGCAGTATTTT. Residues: CASSLGQGSADTQYF.

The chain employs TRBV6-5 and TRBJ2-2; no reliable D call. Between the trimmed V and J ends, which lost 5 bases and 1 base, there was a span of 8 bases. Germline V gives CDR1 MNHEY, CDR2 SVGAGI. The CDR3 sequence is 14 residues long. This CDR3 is CASSPPGNTGELFF. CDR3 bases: TGTGCCAGCAGTCCACCCGGGAACACCGGGGAGCTGTTTTTT.

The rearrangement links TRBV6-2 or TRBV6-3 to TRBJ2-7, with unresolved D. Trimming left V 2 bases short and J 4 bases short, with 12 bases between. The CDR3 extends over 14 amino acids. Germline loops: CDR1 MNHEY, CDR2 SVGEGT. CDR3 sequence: CASSYPTAGYEQYF. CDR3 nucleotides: TGTGCCAGCAGTTACCCGACCGCAGGTTACGAGCAGTACTTC.

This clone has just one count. CDR3 bases: TGTGCCAGTAGTGGGACAGGGGGCTCTCTTTATGGCTACACCTTC. It is translated as CASSGTGGSLYGYTF. The chain joins TRBV19 to TRBJ1-2; 12 bases align to TRBD1. V trimming: 5 bases; J trimming: 5 bases; junction bases outside the gene matches: 6. Germline V gene lookup returns CDR1 LNHDA and CDR2 SQIVND (reference sequence). The CDR3 runs to 15 residues.

The CDR3 nucleotides are TGCAGCGTGGGACTAGCGGGGGCTAGCACAGATACGCAGTATTTT. Residues: CSVGLAGASTDTQYF. This rearrangement joins TRBV29-1 to TRBJ2-3, with 14 bases identical to TRBD2. In germline, CDR1 is SQVTM, CDR2 ANQGSEA. This CDR3 contains 15 residues. Losses at the gene ends were 6 bases for V and 0 bases for J; bases not matched to a gene: 2.

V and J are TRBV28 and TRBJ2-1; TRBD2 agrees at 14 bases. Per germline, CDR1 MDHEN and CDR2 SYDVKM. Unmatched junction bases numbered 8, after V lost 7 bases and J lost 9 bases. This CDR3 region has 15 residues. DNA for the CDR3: TGTGCCAGCACCATAGGACTAGCGGGGGGAGGTGAGCAGTTCTTC. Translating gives CASTIGLAGGGEQFF. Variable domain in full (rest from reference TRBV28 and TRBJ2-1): DVKVTQSSRYLVKRTGEKVFLECVQDMDHENMFWYRQDPGLGLRLIYFSYDVKMKEKGDIPEGYSVSREKKERFSLILESASTNQTSMYLCASTIGLAGGGEQFFGPGTRLTVL.

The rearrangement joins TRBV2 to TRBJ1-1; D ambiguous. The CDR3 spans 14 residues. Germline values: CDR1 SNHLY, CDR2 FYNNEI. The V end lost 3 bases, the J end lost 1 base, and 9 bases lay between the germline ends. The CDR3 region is CASSELIANTEAFF. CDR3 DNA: TGTGCCAGCAGTGAGTTGATAGCGAACACTGAAGCTTTCTTT.

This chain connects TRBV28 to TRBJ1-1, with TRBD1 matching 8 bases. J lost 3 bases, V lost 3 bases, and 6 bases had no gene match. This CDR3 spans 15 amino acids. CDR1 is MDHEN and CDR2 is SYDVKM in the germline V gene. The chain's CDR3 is CASSLWTGRDTEAFF. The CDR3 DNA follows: TGTGCCAGCAGTTTGTGGACAGGGAGGGACACTGAAGCTTTCTTT.

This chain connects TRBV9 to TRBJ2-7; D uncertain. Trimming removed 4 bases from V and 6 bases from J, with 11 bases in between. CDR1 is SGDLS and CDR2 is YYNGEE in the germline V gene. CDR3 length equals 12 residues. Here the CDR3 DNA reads TGTGCCAGCAGCACTAATGGCGGCGAGCAGTACTTC. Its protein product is CASSTNGGEQYF.

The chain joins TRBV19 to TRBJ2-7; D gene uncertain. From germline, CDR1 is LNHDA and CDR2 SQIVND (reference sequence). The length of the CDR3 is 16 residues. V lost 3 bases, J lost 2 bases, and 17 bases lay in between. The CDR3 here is CASSIRLALGAYEQYF. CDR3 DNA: TGTGCCAGTAGTATTAGGTTGGCTCTTGGGGCCTACGAGCAGTACTTC.

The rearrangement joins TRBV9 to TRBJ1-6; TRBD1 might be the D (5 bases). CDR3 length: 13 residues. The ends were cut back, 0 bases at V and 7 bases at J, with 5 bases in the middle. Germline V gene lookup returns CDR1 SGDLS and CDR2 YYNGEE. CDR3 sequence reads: CASSVAGNSPLHF. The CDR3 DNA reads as TGTGCCAGCAGCGTAGCAGGGAATTCACCCCTCCACTTT.

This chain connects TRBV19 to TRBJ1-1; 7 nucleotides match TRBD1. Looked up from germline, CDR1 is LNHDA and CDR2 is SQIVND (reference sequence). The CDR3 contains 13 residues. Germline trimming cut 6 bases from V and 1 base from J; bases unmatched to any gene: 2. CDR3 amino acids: CASRRDRNTEAFF. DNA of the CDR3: TGTGCCAGTAGACGGGACAGGAACACTGAAGCTTTCTTT. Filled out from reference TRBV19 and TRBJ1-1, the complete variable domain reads DGGITQSPKYLFRKEGQNVTLSCEQNLNHDAMYWYRQDPGQGLRLIYYSQIVNDFQKGDIAEGYSVSREKKESFPLTVTSAQKNPTAFYLCASRRDRNTEAFFGQGTRLTVV.

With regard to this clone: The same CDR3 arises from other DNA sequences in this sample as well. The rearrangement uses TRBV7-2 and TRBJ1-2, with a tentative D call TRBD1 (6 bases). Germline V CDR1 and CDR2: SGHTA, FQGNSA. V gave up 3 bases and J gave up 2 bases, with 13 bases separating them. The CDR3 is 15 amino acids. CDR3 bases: TGTGCCAGCAGCTTTAAGGGGGACACCAACTATGGCTACACCTTC. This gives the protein CASSFKGDTNYGYTF.

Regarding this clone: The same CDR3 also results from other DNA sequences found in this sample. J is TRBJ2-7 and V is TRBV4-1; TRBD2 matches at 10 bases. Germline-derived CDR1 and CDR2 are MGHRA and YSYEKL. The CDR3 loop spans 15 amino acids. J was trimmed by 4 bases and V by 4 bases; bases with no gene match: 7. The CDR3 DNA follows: TGCGCCAGCAGCCCCTTCAGCGGGGGGGCATACGAGCAGTACTTC. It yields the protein CASSPFSGGAYEQYF.

Here the CDR3 DNA reads TGTGCCAGCAGCCCGCGACAGGGGGCGTCGGGTGAGGAGCCCCAGCATTTT. Protein sequence: CASSPRQGASGEEPQHF. J is TRBJ1-5 and V is TRBV3-1 (or the pseudogene TRBV3-2), with TRBD1 matching 10 bases. CDR3 size: 17 residues. The junction had 14 bases not matched to a gene; V was cut back by 4 bases and J by 8 bases. Germline values: CDR1 LGHDT, CDR2 YNNKEL (reference sequence).

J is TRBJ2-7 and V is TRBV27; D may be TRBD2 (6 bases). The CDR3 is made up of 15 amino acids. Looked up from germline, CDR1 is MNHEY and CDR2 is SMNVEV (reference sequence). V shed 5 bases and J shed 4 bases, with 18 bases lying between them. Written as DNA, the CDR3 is TGTGCCAGCAGTCCCAGATTTGCGGGGCTGTACGAGCAGTACTTC. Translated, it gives CASSPRFAGLYEQYF.

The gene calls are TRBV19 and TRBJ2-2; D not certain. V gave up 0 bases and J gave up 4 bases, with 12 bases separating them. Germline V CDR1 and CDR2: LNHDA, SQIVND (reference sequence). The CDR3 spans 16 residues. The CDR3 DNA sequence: TGTGCCAGTAGTATAGACGCGGTGTGGGGCACCGGGGAGCTGTTTTTT. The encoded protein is CASSIDAVWGTGELFF.

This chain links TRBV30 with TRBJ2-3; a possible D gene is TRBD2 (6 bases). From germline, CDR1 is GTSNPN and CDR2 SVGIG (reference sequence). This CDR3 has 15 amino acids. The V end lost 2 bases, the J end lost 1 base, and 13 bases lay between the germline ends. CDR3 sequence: CAWSMEGVGTDTQYF. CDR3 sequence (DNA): TGTGCCTGGAGTATGGAGGGCGTCGGCACAGATACGCAGTATTTT.

CDR3 loop: CASSLVDSNQPQHF. DNA for the CDR3: TGTGCCAGCAGTTTGGTAGATTCCAATCAGCCCCAGCATTTT. This sequence joins TRBV7-2 and TRBJ1-5; no clear D gene. The V end was cut by 6 bases, the J end by 3 bases, with 12 bases between. There are 14 residues in the CDR3. Germline-derived CDR1 and CDR2 are SGHTA and FQGNSA.

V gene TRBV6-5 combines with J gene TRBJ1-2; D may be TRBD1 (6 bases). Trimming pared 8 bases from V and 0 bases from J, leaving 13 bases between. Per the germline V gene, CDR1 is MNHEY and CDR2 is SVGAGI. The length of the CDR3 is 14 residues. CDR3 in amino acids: CASGTGSANYGYTF. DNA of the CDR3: TGTGCCAGCGGTACAGGGTCAGCTAACTATGGCTACACCTTC.

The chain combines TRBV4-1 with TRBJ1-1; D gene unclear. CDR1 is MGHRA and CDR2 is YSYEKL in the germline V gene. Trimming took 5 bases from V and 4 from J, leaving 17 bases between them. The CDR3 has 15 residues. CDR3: CASSTYEGLGTEAFF. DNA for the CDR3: TGCGCCAGCAGCACCTACGAGGGTTTGGGCACTGAAGCTTTCTTT.

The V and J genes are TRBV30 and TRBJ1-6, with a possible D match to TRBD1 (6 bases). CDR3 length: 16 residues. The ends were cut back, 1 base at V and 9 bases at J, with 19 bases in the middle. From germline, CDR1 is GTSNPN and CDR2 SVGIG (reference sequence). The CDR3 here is CAWSGQIYSRGSPLHF. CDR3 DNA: TGTGCCTGGAGTGGACAGATCTATTCCAGGGGTTCACCCCTCCACTTT.

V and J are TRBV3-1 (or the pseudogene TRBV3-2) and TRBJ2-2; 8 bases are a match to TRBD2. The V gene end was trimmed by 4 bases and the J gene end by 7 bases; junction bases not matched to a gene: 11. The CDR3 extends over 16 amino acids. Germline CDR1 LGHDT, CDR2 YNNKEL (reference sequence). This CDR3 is CASSRGSGTWDGELFF. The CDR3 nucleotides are TGTGCCAGCAGCCGGGGTAGCGGGACCTGGGACGGGGAGCTGTTTTTT.